These 14 T cell receptor beta chains came from one sample sequenced in a study of Graves' ophthalmopathy and Graves' hyperthyroidism. The study amplified TCR beta CDR3 regions using RNA transcripts. First-round RT-PCR employed HTBI primers, with a second-round multiplex PCR after it. MiXCR, applied by TCRdb to the multiplex PCR reads, yields one record per CDR3 protein. The table shows some 380,000 distinct CDR3 sequences, with roughly 14% occurring only once. Sequencing input: peripheral blood. The receptor source for this set is a young woman with stable Graves' hyperthyroidism.

A few counts support this clonotype. V is TRBV19 and J is TRBJ1-6; 9 bases map to TRBD1. Per the germline V gene, CDR1 is LNHDA and CDR2 is SQIVND (reference sequence). This CDR3 has 17 amino acids. J gave up 4 bases and V 6 bases, and 10 bases lay outside the gene matches. CDR3 sequence reads: CASSPGTGFLYNSPLHF. CDR3 sequence (DNA): TGTGCCAGTAGCCCCGGGACAGGGTTTCTTTATAATTCACCCCTCCACTTT.

This clonotype was detected many times. The V gene is TRBV12-3 or TRBV12-4, the J gene TRBJ1-1, with a possible D match to TRBD1 (5 bases). V lost 4 bases and J lost 1, with 7 bases in between. The CDR3 has 13 residues. CDR3 in DNA: TGTGCCAGCAGTTCCGGACAGAACACTGAAGCTTTCTTT. Protein: CASSSGQNTEAFF.

This clonotype was counted many times. V gene TRBV6-2 or TRBV6-3 combines with J gene TRBJ1-2; TRBD1 matches at 8 bases. The germline CDR1 and CDR2 sequences are MNHEY and SVGEGT. The CDR3 is 12 amino acids. V shed 7 bases and J 7 bases; nucleotides not matched to a gene: 5. The CDR3 sequence: CASTHRGTGYTF. DNA for the CDR3: TGTGCCAGCACCCACAGGGGGACTGGCTACACCTTC.

The gene calls are TRBV20-1 and TRBJ1-1, with D possibly being TRBD1 (5 bases). V lost 5 bases to trimming and J lost 11 bases, with 18 bases between them. Germline V lookup: CDR1 DFQATT, CDR2 SNEGSKA (reference sequence). This CDR3 spans 12 amino acids. As DNA, the CDR3 is TGCAGTGCTGACTTCGGGGCTGAAGTGGCTTTCTTT. Residues: CSADFGAEVAFF.

This clonotype was seen at least ten times. The chain uses TRBV12-3 or TRBV12-4 and TRBJ2-7; D is perhaps TRBD1 or TRBD2 (5 bases each). The CDR3 totals 16 residues. Trimming took 4 bases from V and 2 from J, leaving 18 bases between them. CDR3 sequence reads: CASSSSLGTVAYEQYF. The CDR3 DNA is TGTGCCAGCAGTTCCTCCTTGGGGACGGTCGCCTACGAGCAGTACTTC.

This clonotype has ten or more counts. The rearrangement uses TRBV6-1 and TRBJ1-6, with D uncertain. Germline V gene sequence: CDR1 MNHNS, CDR2 SASEGT. V lost 5 bases to trimming and J lost 3 bases, with 5 bases between them. This CDR3 is 13 amino acids long. DNA for the CDR3: TGTGCCAGCAGTCGGGACTATAATTCACCCCTCCACTTT. This gives the protein CASSRDYNSPLHF.

This clonotype has at least ten counts. CDR3 sequence reads: CASSHRDSQYF. In DNA form, the CDR3 reads TGTGCCAGCAGCCACCGGGACTCGCAGTACTTC. The genes are TRBV11-2 and TRBJ2-7, with D possibly being TRBD2 (6 bases). Trimming removed 5 bases from V and 9 bases from J, with 11 bases in between. Germline CDR1 reads SGHAT; CDR2 reads FQNNGV. This CDR3 has 11 amino acids.

DNA of the CDR3: TGTGCCAGCAGCTTCGCCTTACAAGAGACCCAGTACTTC. This gives the protein CASSFALQETQYF. V is TRBV7-9 and J is TRBJ2-5; unclear D gene. The CDR3 extends over 13 amino acids. V was cut by 3 bases and J by 2 bases, with 7 bases left in between. CDR1 and CDR2 (germline): SEHNR, FQNEAQ (reference sequence).

This clonotype was recorded at least ten times. The genes are TRBV9 and TRBJ1-1; D is unclear. Germline V gene lookup returns CDR1 SGDLS and CDR2 YYNGEE. The CDR3 is 16 amino acids. V gave up 0 bases and J gave up 5 bases, with 17 bases separating them. This CDR3 reads CASSVAPAGAETEAFF. CDR3 nucleotide sequence: TGTGCCAGCAGCGTAGCCCCGGCGGGCGCGGAGACTGAAGCTTTCTTT.

Concerning this clonotype itself: Since a much larger clone is just one base distant, this may be a read error. This chain connects TRBV5-1 to TRBJ1-2; D not resolved. Germline loops: CDR1 SGHRS, CDR2 YFSETQ. The V end was cut by 9 bases, the J end by 3 bases, with 18 bases between. There are 14 residues in the CDR3. The CDR3 DNA follows: TGCGCCATCACCTCGGTCCCTGGGGACTATGGCTACACCTTC. It is translated as CAITSVPGDYGYTF.

This clonotype was observed many times. This chain uses TRBV27 with TRBJ1-3, with D possibly being TRBD1 (5 bases). This CDR3 has 14 amino acids. V shed 2 bases and J shed 4 bases, with 9 bases lying between them. Germline V gene data show CDR1 as MNHEY and CDR2 as SMNVEV (reference sequence). This CDR3 reads CASSLTRAGNTIYF. In DNA, the CDR3 is TGTGCCAGCAGTTTAACCAGGGCCGGAAACACCATATATTTT.

This clonotype occurred many times. This chain connects TRBV4-1 to TRBJ1-2; tentatively, D is TRBD1 (5 bases). This CDR3 comprises 12 residues. Germline assignment: CDR1 MGHRA and CDR2 YSYEKL. Trimming removed 11 bases from V and 4 bases from J, with 14 bases in between. In DNA, the CDR3 is TGCGCCGGCAAGACAGTGGTCTATGGCTACACCTTC. Residues: CAGKTVVYGYTF.

The chain couples TRBV7-9 to TRBJ2-7; possibly TRBD2 for D (6 bases). The CDR3 consists of 15 residues. The germline CDR1 and CDR2 sequences are SEHNR and FQNEAQ (reference sequence). Trimming took off 5 bases at V and 4 bases at J, with 18 bases between the two ends. The CDR3 DNA sequence: TGTGCCAGCAGCCCTCGCCGGGACGGGACTTACGAGCAGTACTTC. It yields the protein CASSPRRDGTYEQYF.

Points on this clonotype: This may arise from a read error, as a much more abundant clone is one base away. V gene TRBV6-2 or TRBV6-3 combines with J gene TRBJ1-2; TRBD1 might be the D (5 bases). V gave up 5 bases and J gave up 3 bases, with 19 bases separating them. Germline assignment: CDR1 MNHEY and CDR2 SVGEGT. The length of the CDR3 is 16 residues. The CDR3 protein is CASSPWGPGKDYGYTF. The CDR3 coding sequence is TGTGCCAGCAGTCCGTGGGGCCCCGGGAAGGACTATGGCTACACCTTC.